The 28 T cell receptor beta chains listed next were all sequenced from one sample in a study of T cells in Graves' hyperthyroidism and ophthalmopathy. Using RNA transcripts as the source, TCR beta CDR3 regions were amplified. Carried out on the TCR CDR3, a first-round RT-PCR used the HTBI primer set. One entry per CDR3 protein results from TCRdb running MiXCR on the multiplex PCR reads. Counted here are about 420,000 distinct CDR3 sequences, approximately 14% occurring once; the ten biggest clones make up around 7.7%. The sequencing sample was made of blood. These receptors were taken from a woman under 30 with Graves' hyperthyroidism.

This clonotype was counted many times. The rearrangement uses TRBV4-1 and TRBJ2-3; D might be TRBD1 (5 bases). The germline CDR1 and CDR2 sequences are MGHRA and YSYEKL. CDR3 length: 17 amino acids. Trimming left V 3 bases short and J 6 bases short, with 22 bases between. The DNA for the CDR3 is TGCGCCAGCAGCCAGATACTAAGGGGTCCGCTTTTGGATACGCAGTATTTT. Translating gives CASSQILRGPLLDTQYF.

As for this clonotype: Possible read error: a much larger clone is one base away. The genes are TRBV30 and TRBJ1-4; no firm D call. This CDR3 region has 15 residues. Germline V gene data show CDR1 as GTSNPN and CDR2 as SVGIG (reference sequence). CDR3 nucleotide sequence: TGTGCCTGGAGTTCCCGAGGTACAACTAATGAAAAACTGCTTTTT. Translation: CAWSSRGTTNEKLLF.

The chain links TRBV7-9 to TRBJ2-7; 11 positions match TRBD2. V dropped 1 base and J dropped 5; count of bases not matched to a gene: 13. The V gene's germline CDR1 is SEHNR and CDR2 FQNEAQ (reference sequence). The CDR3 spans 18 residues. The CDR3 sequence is CASSLVTLTSGRTHEQYF. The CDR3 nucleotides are TGTGCCAGCAGCTTAGTTACCCTCACTAGCGGGAGAACCCACGAGCAGTACTTC.

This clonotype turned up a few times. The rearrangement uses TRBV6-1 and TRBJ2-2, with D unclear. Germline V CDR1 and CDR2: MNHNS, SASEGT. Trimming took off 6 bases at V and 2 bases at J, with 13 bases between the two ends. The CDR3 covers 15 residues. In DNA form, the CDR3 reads TGTGCCAGCAGGGAATGGACGGCAAACACCGGGGAGCTGTTTTTT. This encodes CASREWTANTGELFF.

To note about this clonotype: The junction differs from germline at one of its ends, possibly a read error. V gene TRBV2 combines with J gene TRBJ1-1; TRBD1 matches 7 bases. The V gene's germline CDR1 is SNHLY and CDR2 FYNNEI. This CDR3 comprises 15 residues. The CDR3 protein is CASSEGGTENTEAFF. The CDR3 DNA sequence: TGTGCCAGCAGTGAGGGTGGGACAGAGAACACTGAAGCTTTCTTC.

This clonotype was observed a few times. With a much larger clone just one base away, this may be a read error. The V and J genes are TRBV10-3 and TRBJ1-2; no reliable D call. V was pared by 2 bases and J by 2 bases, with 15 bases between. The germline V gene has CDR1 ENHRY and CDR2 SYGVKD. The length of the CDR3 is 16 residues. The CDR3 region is CAISEVTRAENYGYTF. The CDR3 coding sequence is TGTGCCATCAGTGAGGTTACAAGGGCCGAAAACTATGGCTACACCTTC.

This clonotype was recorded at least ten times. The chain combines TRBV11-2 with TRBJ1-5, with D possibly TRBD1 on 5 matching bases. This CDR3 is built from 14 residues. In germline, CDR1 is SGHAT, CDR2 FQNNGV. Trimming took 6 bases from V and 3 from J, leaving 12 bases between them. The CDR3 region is CASSAEGANQPQHF. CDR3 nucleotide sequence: TGTGCCAGCAGTGCTGAAGGGGCCAATCAGCCCCAGCATTTT.

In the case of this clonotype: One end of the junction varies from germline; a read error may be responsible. CDR3 sequence reads: CASSGRLAGTYNEQSF. CDR3 nucleotide sequence: TGTGCCAGTAGTGGAAGACTAGCGGGGACCTACAATGAGCAGTCCTTC. This chain uses TRBV19 with TRBJ2-1; TRBD2 matches at 11 bases. CDR1 and CDR2 (germline): LNHDA, SQIVND (reference sequence). The CDR3 is made up of 16 amino acids.

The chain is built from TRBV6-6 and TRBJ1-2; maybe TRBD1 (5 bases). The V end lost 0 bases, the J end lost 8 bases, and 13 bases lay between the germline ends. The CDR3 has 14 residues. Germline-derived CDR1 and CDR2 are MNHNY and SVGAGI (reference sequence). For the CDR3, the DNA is TGTGCCAGCAGTTACTCTGGGACGGTGGGAGGCTACACCTTC. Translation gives CASSYSGTVGGYTF.

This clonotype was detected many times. The CDR3 is CASSYEPGLYGYTF. In nucleotides, the CDR3 is TGTGCCAGCAGTTATGAACCGGGACTCTATGGCTACACCTTC. The chain uses TRBV6-1 and TRBJ1-2; D might be TRBD1 (5 bases). CDR3 length: 14 residues. V was pared by 5 bases and J by 4 bases, with 14 bases between. Germline lookup yields CDR1 MNHNS and CDR2 SASEGT.

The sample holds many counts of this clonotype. The CDR3 DNA sequence: TGTGCCAGTAGGGAGGGGTTTATCTATGGCTACACCTTC. Its protein is CASREGFIYGYTF. V gene TRBV19 combines with J gene TRBJ1-2, with a possible D match to TRBD1 (5 bases). Trimming shortened V by 6 bases and J by 4 bases, and 12 bases separated the two germline ends. From germline, CDR1 is LNHDA and CDR2 SQIVND (reference sequence). This CDR3 contains 13 residues.

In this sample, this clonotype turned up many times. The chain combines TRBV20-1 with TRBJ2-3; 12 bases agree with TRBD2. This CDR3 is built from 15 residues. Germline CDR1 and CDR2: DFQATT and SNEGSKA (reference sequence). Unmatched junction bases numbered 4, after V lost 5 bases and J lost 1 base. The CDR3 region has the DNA TGCAGTGCTTCCAGACTAGCGGGGGGCACAGATACGCAGTATTTT. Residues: CSASRLAGGTDTQYF.

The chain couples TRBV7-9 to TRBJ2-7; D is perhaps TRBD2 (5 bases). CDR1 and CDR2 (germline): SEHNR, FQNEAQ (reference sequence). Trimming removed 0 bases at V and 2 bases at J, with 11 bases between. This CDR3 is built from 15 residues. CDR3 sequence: CASSLAVGVPYEQYF. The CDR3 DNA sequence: TGTGCCAGCAGCTTAGCAGTCGGGGTCCCCTACGAGCAGTACTTC.

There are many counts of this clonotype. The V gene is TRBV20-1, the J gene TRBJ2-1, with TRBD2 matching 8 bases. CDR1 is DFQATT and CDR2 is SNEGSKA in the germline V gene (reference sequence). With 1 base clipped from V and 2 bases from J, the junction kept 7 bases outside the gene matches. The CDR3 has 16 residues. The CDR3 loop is CSARGAGAGAYNEQFF. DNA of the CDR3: TGCAGTGCTAGAGGAGCAGGAGCGGGAGCCTACAATGAGCAGTTCTTC.

The CDR3 is CASRDRGGSNQPQHF. Written as DNA, the CDR3 is TGTGCCAGTAGGGACAGGGGAGGAAGCAATCAGCCCCAGCATTTT. V and J are TRBV19 and TRBJ1-5; 9 bases fit TRBD1. Trimming removed 6 bases from V and 1 base from J; junction bases left unmatched: 4. Per germline, CDR1 LNHDA and CDR2 SQIVND (reference sequence). CDR3 length: 15 amino acids.

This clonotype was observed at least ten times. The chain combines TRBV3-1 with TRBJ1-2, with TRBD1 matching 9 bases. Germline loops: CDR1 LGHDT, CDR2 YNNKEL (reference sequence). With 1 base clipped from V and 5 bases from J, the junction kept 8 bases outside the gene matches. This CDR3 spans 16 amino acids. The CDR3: CASSQARQGVLYGYTF. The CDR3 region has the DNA TGTGCCAGCAGCCAAGCCAGACAGGGGGTCCTATATGGCTACACCTTC.

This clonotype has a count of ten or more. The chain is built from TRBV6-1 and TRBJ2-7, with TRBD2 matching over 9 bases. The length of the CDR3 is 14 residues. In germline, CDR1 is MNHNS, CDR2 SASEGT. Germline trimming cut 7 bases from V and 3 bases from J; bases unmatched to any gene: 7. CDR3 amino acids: CASIPGLAVYEQYF. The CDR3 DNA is TGTGCCAGCATACCGGGACTAGCTGTCTACGAGCAGTACTTC.

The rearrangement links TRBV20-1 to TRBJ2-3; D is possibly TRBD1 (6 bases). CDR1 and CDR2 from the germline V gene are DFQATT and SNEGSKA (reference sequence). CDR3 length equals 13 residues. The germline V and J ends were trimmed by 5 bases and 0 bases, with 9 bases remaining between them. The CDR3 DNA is TGCAGTGCTGCGACAGGCAGCACAGATACGCAGTATTTT. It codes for CSAATGSTDTQYF.

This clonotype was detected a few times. The CDR3 here is CSGWAGGTYEQYF. The CDR3 DNA reads TGCAGTGGTTGGGCGGGGGGGACCTACGAGCAGTACTTC. The chain recombines TRBV20-1 with TRBJ2-7; 9 bases map to TRBD2. This CDR3 has 13 amino acids. Germline V gene sequence: CDR1 DFQATT, CDR2 SNEGSKA (reference sequence). Losses at the gene ends were 7 bases for V and 2 bases for J; bases not matched to a gene: 6.

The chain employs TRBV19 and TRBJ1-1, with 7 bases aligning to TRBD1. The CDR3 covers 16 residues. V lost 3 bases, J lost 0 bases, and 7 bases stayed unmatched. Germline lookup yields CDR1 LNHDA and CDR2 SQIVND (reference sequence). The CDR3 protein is CASSIGGGAVNTEAFF. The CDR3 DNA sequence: TGTGCCAGTAGTATTGGAGGGGGCGCGGTGAACACTGAAGCTTTCTTT.

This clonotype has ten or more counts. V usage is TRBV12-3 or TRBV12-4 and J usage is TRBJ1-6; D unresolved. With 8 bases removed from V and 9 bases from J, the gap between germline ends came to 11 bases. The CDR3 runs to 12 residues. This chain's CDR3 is CASATTASPLHF. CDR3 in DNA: TGTGCCAGCGCAACGACGGCTTCACCCCTCCACTTT.

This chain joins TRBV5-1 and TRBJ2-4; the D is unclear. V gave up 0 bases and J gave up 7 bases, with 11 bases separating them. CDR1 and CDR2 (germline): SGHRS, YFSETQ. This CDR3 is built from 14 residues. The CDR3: CASSLGGKFNIQYF. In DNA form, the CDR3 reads TGCGCCAGCAGCTTGGGTGGGAAATTTAACATTCAGTACTTC.

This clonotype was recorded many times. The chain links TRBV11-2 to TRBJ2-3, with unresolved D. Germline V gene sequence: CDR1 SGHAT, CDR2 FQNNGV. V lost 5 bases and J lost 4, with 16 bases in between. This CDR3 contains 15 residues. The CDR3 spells CASSPRAVQADTQYF. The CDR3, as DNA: TGTGCCAGCAGCCCCCGGGCAGTCCAGGCAGATACGCAGTATTTT. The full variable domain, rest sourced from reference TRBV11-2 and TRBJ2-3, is EAGVAQSPRYKIIEKRQSVAFWCNPISGHATLYWYQQILGQGPKLLIQFQNNGVVDDSQLPKDRFSAERLKGVDSTLKIQPAKLEDSAVYLCASSPRAVQADTQYFGPGTRLTVL.

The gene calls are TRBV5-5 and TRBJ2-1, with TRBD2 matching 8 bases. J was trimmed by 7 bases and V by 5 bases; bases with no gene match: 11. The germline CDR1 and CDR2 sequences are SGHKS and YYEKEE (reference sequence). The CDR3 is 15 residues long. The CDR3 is CASRETGTRLNEQFF. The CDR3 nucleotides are TGTGCCAGCAGAGAGACGGGGACTAGATTAAATGAGCAGTTCTTC.

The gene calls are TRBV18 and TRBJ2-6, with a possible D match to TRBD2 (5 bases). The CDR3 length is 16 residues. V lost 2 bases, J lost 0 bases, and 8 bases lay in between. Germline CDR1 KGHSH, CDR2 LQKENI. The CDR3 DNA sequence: TGTGCCAGCTCACCATCCGGGATCTCTGGGGCCAACGTCCTGACTTTC. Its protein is CASSPSGISGANVLTF.

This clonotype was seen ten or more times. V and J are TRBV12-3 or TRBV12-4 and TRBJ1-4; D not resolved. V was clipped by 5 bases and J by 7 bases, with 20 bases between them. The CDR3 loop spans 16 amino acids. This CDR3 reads CASSPGGPVMGEKLFF. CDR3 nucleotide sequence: TGTGCCAGCAGTCCCGGTGGCCCTGTAATGGGTGAAAAACTGTTTTTT.

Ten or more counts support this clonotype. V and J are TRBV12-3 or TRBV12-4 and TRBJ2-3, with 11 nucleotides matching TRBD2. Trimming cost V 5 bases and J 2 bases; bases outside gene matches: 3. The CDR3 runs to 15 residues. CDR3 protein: CASSASGRPTDTQYF. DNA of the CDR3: TGTGCCAGCAGTGCTAGCGGGAGGCCCACAGATACGCAGTATTTT.

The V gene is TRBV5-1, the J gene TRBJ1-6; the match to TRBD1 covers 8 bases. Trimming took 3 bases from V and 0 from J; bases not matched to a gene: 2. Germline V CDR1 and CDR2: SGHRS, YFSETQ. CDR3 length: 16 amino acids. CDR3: CASSYGQGSYNSPLHF. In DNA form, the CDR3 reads TGCGCCAGCAGCTACGGACAGGGCTCCTATAATTCACCCCTCCACTTT.